Only a few counts were recorded for the clone carrying this T cell receptor (beta chain). These data belong to a study of cytomegalovirus exposure and HLA in healthy donors. The CDR3 has 13 amino acids. Trimming took 3 bases from V and 5 from J, leaving 8 bases between them. Germline V lookup: CDR1 KGHSH, CDR2 LQKENI. Amplification used 60 Vbeta primers and 13 Jbeta primers. Only in-frame clones appear in the TCRdb table, and some are missing; sequencing was by immunoSEQ multiplex PCR. The sample consists of about 150,000 clones, around 80% of them appearing once. This receptor was obtained from a young woman in good health and CMV-seropositive. The chain employs TRBV18 and TRBJ2-1; the D is unclear. Material: PBMCs. The CDR3: CASSPSQDNEQFF. In nucleotides, the CDR3 is TGTGCCAGCTCACCGAGCCAGGACAATGAGCAGTTCTTC.